Sequencing of this T cell receptor (beta chain) was carried out in a study of T cells in Graves' hyperthyroidism and ophthalmopathy. General study points: Blood shared most expanded thyroid clonotypes above 0.001.

Those patients with uncontrolled infection, other autoimmune disease, pregnancy or lactation were excluded. Thyroid ultrasound, orbital computed tomography, clinical symptoms, and serum thyroxine and TRAb underpinned diagnoses. The CDR3 has 12 amino acids. Germline CDR1 and CDR2: MGHRA and YSYEKL. V lost 0 bases and J 7 bases, leaving 4 bases between the germline ends. On this clonotype itself: The antigen remains undetermined.

Amplification of TCR beta CDR3 regions used RNA as the template. First-round RT-PCR targeting the TCR CDR3 was performed with the HTBI primer set. In TCRdb, the multiplex PCR reads were re-called with MiXCR into one record per CDR3 protein. The sample records 530,000 or so distinct CDR3 sequences, roughly 15% being singletons. The sequence derives from a woman between 18 and 30 years old with Graves' ophthalmopathy. The sequencing input was blood. The chain is built from TRBV4-1 and TRBJ2-1; D unclear. The CDR3 region has the DNA TGCGCCAGCAGCCAAGATTGGAATGAGCAGTTCTTC. It codes for CASSQDWNEQFF.